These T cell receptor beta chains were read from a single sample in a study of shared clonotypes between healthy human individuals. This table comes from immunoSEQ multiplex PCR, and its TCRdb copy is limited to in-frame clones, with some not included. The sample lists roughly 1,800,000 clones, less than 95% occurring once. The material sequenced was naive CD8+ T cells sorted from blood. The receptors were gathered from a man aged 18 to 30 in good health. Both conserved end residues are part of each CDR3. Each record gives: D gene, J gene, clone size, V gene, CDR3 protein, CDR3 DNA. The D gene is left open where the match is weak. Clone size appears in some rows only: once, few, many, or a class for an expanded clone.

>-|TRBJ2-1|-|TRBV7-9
CASSLMSSEQFF
TGTGCCAGCAGCTTAATGTCTAGTGAGCAGTTCTTC
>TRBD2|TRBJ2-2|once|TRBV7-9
CASSLTASGTGELFF
TGTGCCAGCAGCTTAACGGCTAGCGGGACCGGGGAGCTGTTTTTT
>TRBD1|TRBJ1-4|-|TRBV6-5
CASSYSTGETNEKLFF
TGTGCCAGCAGTTACTCCACAGGGGAAACTAATGAAAAACTGTTTTTT
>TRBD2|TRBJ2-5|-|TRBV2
CASSERGGETQYF
TGTGCCAGCAGTGAGCGGGGGGGGGAGACCCAGTACTTC
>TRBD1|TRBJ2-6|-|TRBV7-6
CASSLEQGAFGANVLTF
TGTGCCAGCAGCTTAGAACAGGGGGCTTTTGGGGCCAACGTCCTGACTTTC
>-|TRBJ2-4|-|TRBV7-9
CASSGMIAKNIQYF
TGTGCCAGCAGCGGTATGATAGCCAAAAACATTCAGTACTTC
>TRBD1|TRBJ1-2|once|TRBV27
CASSLLRTGPGYTF
TGTGCCAGCAGTTTATTAAGGACAGGTCCTGGCTACACCTTC
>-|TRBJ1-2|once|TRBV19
CASSTSMAGVYHGYTF
TGTGCCAGTAGTACTTCGATGGCAGGGGTCTACCATGGCTACACCTTC
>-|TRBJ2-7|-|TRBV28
CASSLISGSYEQYF
TGTGCCAGCAGTTTGATAAGCGGCTCCTACGAGCAGTACTTC
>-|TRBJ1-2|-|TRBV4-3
CASSQEDLGSGNYGYTF
TGCGCCAGCAGCCAAGAGGACTTGGGGTCAGGGAACTATGGCTACACCTTC
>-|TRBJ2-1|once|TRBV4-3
CASSQVWLGEQFF
TGCGCCAGCAGCCAAGTTTGGTTGGGTGAGCAGTTCTTC
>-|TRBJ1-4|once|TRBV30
CAWSVGAAGGEKLFF
TGTGCCTGGAGTGTAGGGGCAGCCGGTGGGGAAAAACTGTTTTTT
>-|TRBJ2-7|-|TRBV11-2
CASSLGRLEYF
TGTGCCAGCAGCTTAGGTCGGCTGGAGTACTTC
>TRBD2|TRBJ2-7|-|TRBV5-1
CASSLESGRAHEQYF
TGCGCCAGCAGCTTGGAAAGCGGGAGGGCCCACGAGCAGTACTTC
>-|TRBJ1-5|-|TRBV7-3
CASSFRPRGRGQPQHF
TGTGCCAGCAGCTTCCGGCCAAGGGGCCGTGGTCAGCCCCAGCATTTT
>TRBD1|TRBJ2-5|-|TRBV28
CASSPQGAEGETQYF
TGTGCCAGCAGTCCCCAGGGGGCAGAGGGGGAGACCCAGTACTTC
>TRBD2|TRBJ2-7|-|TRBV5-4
CASSLGAGDGNEQYF
TGTGCCAGCAGCTTGGGTGCGGGAGATGGCAACGAGCAGTACTTC
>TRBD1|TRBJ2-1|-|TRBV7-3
CASSLNRGNEQFF
TGTGCCAGCAGCTTAAACAGGGGCAATGAGCAGTTCTTC
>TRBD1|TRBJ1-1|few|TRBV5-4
CASSLSGQGGTEAFF
TGTGCCAGCAGCTTGTCCGGACAGGGTGGGACTGAAGCTTTCTTT
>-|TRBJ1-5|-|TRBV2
CASGGQQGNQPQHF
TGTGCCAGCGGTGGACAGCAGGGGAATCAGCCCCAGCATTTT
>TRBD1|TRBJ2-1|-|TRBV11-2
CASSLAPGTGKISYNEQFF
TGTGCCAGCAGCTTAGCTCCAGGGACAGGAAAAATCTCCTACAATGAGCAGTTCTTC
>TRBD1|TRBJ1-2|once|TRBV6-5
CASRGGQGENYGYTF
TGTGCCAGCAGGGGGGGACAGGGGGAGAACTATGGCTACACCTTC
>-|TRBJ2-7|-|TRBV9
CASSVAGETYEQYF
TGTGCCAGCAGCGTAGCGGGAGAAACCTACGAGCAGTACTTC
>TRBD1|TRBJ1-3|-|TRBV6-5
CASSTPTGYGNTIYF
TGTGCCAGCAGTACGCCGACAGGGTACGGAAACACCATATATTTT
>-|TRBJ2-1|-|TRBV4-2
CASSLNGGPEYRNEQFF
TGTGCCAGCAGCCTTAACGGGGGGCCCGAATATCGCAATGAGCAGTTCTTC
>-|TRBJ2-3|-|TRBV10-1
CASKETVSTDTQYF
TGCGCCAGCAAAGAGACAGTGAGCACAGATACGCAGTATTTT
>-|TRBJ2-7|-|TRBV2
CATQRDEQYF
TGTGCCACGCAGAGGGACGAGCAGTACTTC
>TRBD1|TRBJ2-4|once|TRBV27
CASSDRGSLAKNIQYF
TGTGCCAGCAGTGACAGGGGAAGCCTAGCCAAAAACATTCAGTACTTC
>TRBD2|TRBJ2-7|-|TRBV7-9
CASSFGGRGDYEQYF
TGTGCCAGCAGCTTCGGCGGGAGAGGTGACTACGAGCAGTACTTC
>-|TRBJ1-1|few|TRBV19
CASSRVGNMNEAFF
TGTGCCAGTAGTAGGGTGGGTAACATGAATGAAGCTTTCTTT